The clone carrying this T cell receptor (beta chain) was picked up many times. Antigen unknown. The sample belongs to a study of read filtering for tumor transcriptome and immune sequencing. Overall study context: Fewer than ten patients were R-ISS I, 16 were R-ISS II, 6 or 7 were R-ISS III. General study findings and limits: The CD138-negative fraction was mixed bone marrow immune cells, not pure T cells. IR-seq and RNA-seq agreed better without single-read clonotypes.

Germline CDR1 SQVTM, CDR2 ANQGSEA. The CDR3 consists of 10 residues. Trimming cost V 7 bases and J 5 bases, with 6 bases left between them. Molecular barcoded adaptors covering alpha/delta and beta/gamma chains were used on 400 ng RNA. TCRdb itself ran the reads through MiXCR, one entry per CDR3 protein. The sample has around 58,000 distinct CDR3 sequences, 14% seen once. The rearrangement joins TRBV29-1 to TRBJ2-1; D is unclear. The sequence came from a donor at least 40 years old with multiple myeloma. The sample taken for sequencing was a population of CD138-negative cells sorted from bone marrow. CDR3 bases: TGCAGCGCACTCCACAATGAGCAGTTCTTC. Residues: CSALHNEQFF.